One sample yielded the 28 T cell receptor beta chains listed below, sequenced in a study of blood T cell repertoires in COVID-19. The protocol was immunoSEQ multiplex PCR, while the TCRdb copy is restricted to in-frame clones and leaves out a portion. The repertoire has roughly 150,000 clones, 84% of them found once; the top ten carry 2.5% to 3%. Material for sequencing was peripheral blood. Every receptor here comes from a woman of 80 years or more with COVID-19, enrolled during active disease.

V gene TRBV7-2 combines with J gene TRBJ2-3; 7 bases are shared with TRBD2. V dropped 6 bases and J dropped 1; count of bases not matched to a gene: 13. The CDR3 consists of 17 residues. CDR1 is SGHTA, CDR2 FQGNSA, per germline. CDR3 loop: CASSGYRWAGGTDTQYF. In DNA form, the CDR3 reads TGTGCCAGCAGTGGCTACCGTTGGGCGGGGGGCACAGATACGCAGTATTTT.

This chain links TRBV7-3 with TRBJ1-2, with 8 bases matching TRBD1. This CDR3 has 15 residues. Germline V gene lookup returns CDR1 SGHTA and CDR2 FQGTGA. V gave up 4 bases and J gave up 3 bases; unmatched junction bases: 7. DNA for the CDR3: TGTGCCAGCAGCTCTAATGGACAGGGTCACTATGGCTACACCTTC. As protein: CASSSNGQGHYGYTF.

The V gene is TRBV30, the J gene TRBJ1-3, with D maybe TRBD1 (6 bases). The CDR3 runs to 14 residues. Germline V gene sequence: CDR1 GTSNPN, CDR2 SVGIG (reference sequence). Trimming stripped 3 bases from V and 2 bases from J, with 11 bases between. The CDR3 region is CAWREQGTGNTIYF. The DNA for the CDR3 is TGTGCCTGGAGAGAACAGGGTACTGGAAACACCATATATTTT.

The chain has TRBV27 and TRBJ2-1; TRBD2 matches at 8 bases. V lost 9 bases, J lost 7 bases, and 17 bases stayed unmatched. Germline V CDR1 and CDR2: MNHEY, SMNVEV (reference sequence). The CDR3 length is 16 residues. CDR3 residues: CASTYSPAGALNEQFF. The CDR3, as DNA: TGTGCCAGTACCTACTCACCAGCGGGAGCTTTAAATGAGCAGTTCTTC.

The chain joins TRBV9 to TRBJ2-7, with D maybe TRBD2 (6 bases). Germline V gives CDR1 SGDLS, CDR2 YYNGEE. The CDR3 has 13 amino acids. Trimming stripped 4 bases from V and 6 bases from J, with 14 bases between. The CDR3 protein is CASSTLGLREQYF. In DNA form, the CDR3 reads TGTGCCAGCAGCACACTGGGACTTCGCGAGCAGTACTTC.

The V call is TRBV5-4, the J call TRBJ1-2; 10 bases fit TRBD1. The CDR3 has 16 residues. Looked up from germline, CDR1 is SGHNT and CDR2 is YYREEE (reference sequence). Trimming removed 3 bases from V and 3 bases from J; junction bases left unmatched: 8. Here the CDR3 DNA reads TGTGCCAGCAGCTCTTCCGGGACAGGGGCTTACTATGGCTACACCTTC. Encoded protein: CASSSSGTGAYYGYTF.

The rearrangement uses TRBV9 and TRBJ1-2; 7 bases agree with TRBD1. This CDR3 region has 15 residues. Germline V gene sequence: CDR1 SGDLS, CDR2 YYNGEE. Trimming removed 3 bases from V and 4 bases from J; junction bases left unmatched: 9. This chain's CDR3 is CASSEGVTGAYGYTF. DNA for the CDR3: TGTGCCAGCAGCGAAGGGGTCACAGGGGCCTATGGCTACACCTTC.

This clone has a handful of counts. This sequence joins TRBV5-1 and TRBJ2-1; the match to TRBD1 covers 11 bases. This CDR3 comprises 14 residues. The V segment lost 4 bases and the J segment 7 bases; nucleotides outside the gene matches: 4. CDR1 is SGHRS and CDR2 is YFSETQ in the germline V gene. The CDR3 region has the DNA TGCGCCAGCAGCCCTGGGACAGGGGGTAATGAGCAGTTCTTC. It encodes CASSPGTGGNEQFF.

V and J are TRBV7-2 and TRBJ2-7; unclear D gene. The CDR3 has 13 residues. The V end lost 3 bases, the J end lost 4 bases, and 10 bases lay between the germline ends. Germline V gene lookup returns CDR1 SGHTA and CDR2 FQGNSA. CDR3 loop: CASSFSLNYEQYF. Written as DNA, the CDR3 is TGTGCCAGCAGCTTCAGTTTAAATTACGAGCAGTACTTC.

This clone has just one count. The rearrangement uses TRBV30 and TRBJ2-7; a weak D match, TRBD2 (5 bases). The V gene's germline CDR1 is GTSNPN and CDR2 SVGIG (reference sequence). V was trimmed by 0 bases and J by 1 base, leaving 7 bases between them. CDR3 length equals 13 residues. This CDR3 reads CAWSVLESYEQYF. CDR3 in DNA: TGTGCCTGGAGTGTACTAGAATCCTACGAGCAGTACTTC.

V and J are TRBV9 and TRBJ1-1; tentative D call: TRBD1 (5 bases). The CDR3 is 15 amino acids. V was clipped by 4 bases and J by 5 bases, with 18 bases between them. Germline lookup yields CDR1 SGDLS and CDR2 YYNGEE. The CDR3 DNA sequence: TGTGCCAGCAGCCCCCGACAGAACCCCGGGACTGAAGCTTTCTTT. It codes for CASSPRQNPGTEAFF.

The sample holds a few counts of this clone. J is TRBJ1-2 and V is TRBV7-2; no clear D gene. The CDR3 extends over 14 amino acids. Germline V lookup: CDR1 SGHTA, CDR2 FQGNSA. V was pared by 3 bases and J by 4 bases, with 12 bases between. The CDR3 sequence: CASSLRAEFYGYTF. The CDR3 DNA follows: TGTGCCAGCAGCTTGAGGGCAGAATTCTATGGCTACACCTTC.

The V gene is TRBV5-1, the J gene TRBJ2-5; 12 positions match TRBD2. The germline V gene encodes CDR1 SGHRS and CDR2 YFSETQ. CDR3 size: 17 residues. V lost 0 bases to trimming and J lost 5 bases; unmatched junction nucleotides: 8. The CDR3 loop is CASSLGATSGGWETQYF. As DNA, the CDR3 is TGCGCCAGCAGCTTGGGGGCGACTAGCGGGGGTTGGGAGACCCAGTACTTC.

The CDR3 DNA reads TGCGCCAGCAGTACCGGACTAGCGGGACCGCTTGGGACCCAGTACTTC. Amino acid sequence: CASSTGLAGPLGTQYF. This chain joins TRBV5-1 and TRBJ2-5; 12 bases match TRBD2. Germline trimming cut 5 bases from V and 7 bases from J; bases unmatched to any gene: 12. Germline assignment: CDR1 SGHRS and CDR2 YFSETQ. CDR3 length equals 16 residues.

The V and J genes are TRBV3-1 (or the pseudogene TRBV3-2) and TRBJ1-1, with 7 positions matching TRBD1. Per germline, CDR1 LGHDT and CDR2 YNNKEL (reference sequence). Germline trimming cut 4 bases from V and 8 bases from J; bases unmatched to any gene: 4. The CDR3 loop spans 12 amino acids. CDR3 residues: CASSLRQGEAFF. The CDR3 bases are TGTGCCAGCAGCCTCCGACAGGGCGAAGCTTTCTTT.

The chain joins TRBV7-2 to TRBJ2-3; TRBD2 aligns across 8 bases. Germline CDR1 SGHTA, CDR2 FQGNSA. V shed 5 bases and J 2 bases; nucleotides not matched to a gene: 15. The CDR3 totals 18 residues. The CDR3 bases are TGTGCCAGCAGCCCTAACCCCCGGGGTAGCGGGGCCACAGATACGCAGTATTTT. Translating gives CASSPNPRGSGATDTQYF.

The chain employs TRBV3-1 (or the pseudogene TRBV3-2) and TRBJ2-7, with D possibly matching TRBD2 (6 bases). Germline values: CDR1 LGHDT, CDR2 YNNKEL (reference sequence). CDR3 length equals 15 residues. Trimming left V 4 bases short and J 0 bases short, with 13 bases between. The CDR3 is CASSLGTPASYEQYF. The DNA for the CDR3 is TGTGCCAGCAGCCTAGGGACTCCAGCCTCCTACGAGCAGTACTTC.

This clone has a single count. This sequence joins TRBV24-1 and TRBJ2-1; 8 bases align to TRBD1. The V gene end was trimmed by 3 bases and the J gene end by 5 bases; junction bases not matched to a gene: 2. Germline V lookup: CDR1 KGHDR, CDR2 SFDVKD. The CDR3 length is 14 residues. The CDR3 sequence: CATSDPGGNNEQFF. The CDR3 DNA reads TGTGCCACCAGTGATCCAGGGGGCAACAATGAGCAGTTCTTC.

The V call is TRBV27, the J call TRBJ2-7; D is perhaps TRBD1 (6 bases). Trimming took off 6 bases at V and 5 bases at J, with 17 bases between the two ends. The CDR3 has 14 amino acids. Per the germline V gene, CDR1 is MNHEY and CDR2 is SMNVEV (reference sequence). CDR3 DNA: TGTGCCAGCAGAAGGACAGCGTTAAGGGACGAGCAGTACTTC. Its translation: CASRRTALRDEQYF.

The rearrangement links TRBV10-3 to TRBJ2-5; possibly TRBD2 for D (6 bases). V was clipped by 6 bases and J by 5 bases, with 10 bases between them. This CDR3 is built from 12 residues. Germline values: CDR1 ENHRY, CDR2 SYGVKD. The CDR3 region has the DNA TGTGCCATCAGAGGGACTGGGGAGACCCAGTACTTC. Amino acids: CAIRGTGETQYF.

The CDR3 region has the DNA TGTGCCAGCAGTTCGTTCGGGGGTGAAAAACTGTTTTTT. Translating gives CASSSFGGEKLFF. This chain connects TRBV28 to TRBJ1-4; tentative D call: TRBD1 (5 bases). The CDR3 loop spans 13 amino acids. Germline lookup yields CDR1 MDHEN and CDR2 SYDVKM. V lost 4 bases to trimming and J lost 7 bases, with 10 bases between them.

The chain combines TRBV7-9 with TRBJ1-2; 9 bases line up with TRBD1. The V segment lost 4 bases and the J segment 3 bases; nucleotides outside the gene matches: 9. Germline V gene sequence: CDR1 SEHNR, CDR2 FQNEAQ (reference sequence). CDR3 length: 16 amino acids. CDR3 amino acids: CASSSTGTGQYYGYTF. In DNA, the CDR3 is TGTGCCAGCAGCTCAACCGGGACAGGGCAATACTATGGCTACACCTTC.

This chain connects TRBV5-1 to TRBJ2-1, with TRBD2 as a possible D gene (6 bases). The CDR3 totals 12 residues. Germline lookup yields CDR1 SGHRS and CDR2 YFSETQ. Deletions cut 4 bases from V and 8 bases from J, with 10 bases between. CDR3 residues: CASSPGSDEQFF. DNA of the CDR3: TGCGCCAGCAGCCCCGGGAGTGATGAGCAGTTCTTC. The whole variable domain, remainder taken from reference TRBV5-1 and TRBJ2-1, is KAGVTQTPRYLIKTRGQQVTLSCSPISGHRSVSWYQQTPGQGLQFLFEYFSETQRNKGNFPGRFSGRQFSNSRSEMNVSTLELGDSALYLCASSPGSDEQFFGPGTRLTVL.

This rearrangement joins TRBV5-1 to TRBJ2-2; D remains unclear. Trimming left V 0 bases short and J 6 bases short, with 12 bases between. The CDR3 consists of 15 residues. Germline CDR1 reads SGHRS; CDR2 reads YFSETQ. The CDR3 DNA is TGCGCCAGCAGCTTGGAAGCCAGGTCCCCCGGGGAGCTGTTTTTT. It codes for CASSLEARSPGELFF.

The chain joins TRBV9 to TRBJ2-1, with 11 bases lining up with TRBD2. The CDR3 is 16 amino acids. V lost 2 bases to trimming and J lost 6 bases; unmatched junction nucleotides: 7. Germline CDR1 is SGDLS and CDR2 is YYNGEE. Here the CDR3 reads CASSVTGLAEINEQFF. For the CDR3, the DNA is TGTGCCAGCAGCGTCACGGGACTAGCGGAAATCAATGAGCAGTTCTTC.

The chain has TRBV4-3 and TRBJ2-3, with D possibly being TRBD2 (7 bases). The V end was cut by 2 bases, the J end by 5 bases, with 11 bases between. From germline, CDR1 is LGHNA and CDR2 YSLEER. The CDR3 spans 14 residues. The CDR3 bases are TGCGCCAGCAGCCAAAGGGGGGGCGGAGATACGCAGTATTTT. Translating gives CASSQRGGGDTQYF.

The sample holds a few counts of this clone. This sequence joins TRBV12-3 or TRBV12-4 and TRBJ1-1; D is undetermined. The CDR3 consists of 13 residues. The ends were cut back, 10 bases at V and 3 bases at J, with 15 bases in the middle. The CDR3 here is CANTPGLHTEAFF. CDR3 nucleotides: TGTGCCAATACCCCCGGACTCCACACTGAAGCTTTCTTT.

This clone was seen a handful of times. V is TRBV11-2 and J is TRBJ1-1; TRBD1 is a possible D gene (5 bases). The germline gives CDR1 SGHAT, CDR2 FQNNGV. V lost 3 bases to trimming and J lost 5 bases, with 16 bases between them. The CDR3 loop spans 15 amino acids. The CDR3 region is CASSLGLRASTEAFF. CDR3 in DNA: TGTGCCAGCAGCTTGGGACTTCGGGCATCGACTGAAGCTTTCTTT. Looking up the rest from reference TRBV11-2 and TRBJ1-1 gives the full variable domain: EAGVAQSPRYKIIEKRQSVAFWCNPISGHATLYWYQQILGQGPKLLIQFQNNGVVDDSQLPKDRFSAERLKGVDSTLKIQPAKLEDSAVYLCASSLGLRASTEAFFGQGTRLTVV.